This entry concerns a single T cell receptor beta chain. Antigen unknown. Trimming removed 4 bases from V and 5 bases from J; junction bases left unmatched: 8. CDR1 is SGHDT, CDR2 YYEEEE, per germline. The CDR3 is 16 amino acids. As it was prepared, the TCRbeta library received unique molecular identifiers. Via MiXCR, TCRdb re-called the PCR reads, giving one row per CDR3 protein. The table shows just over 950,000 distinct CDR3 sequences, with roughly 29% occurring only once. This sample stems from a study of T-cell reconstitution after alpha-beta-depleted transplantation in children. Whole-study findings and limits: About two months after transplant, alpha-beta T cells reportedly came from several hundred expanded graft clones. Surviving recipient T cells and thymic progenitors accounted for the high day-60 TCRbeta diversity observed in some patients.

Source: PBMCs, mostly from graft donor cells, taken 360 days after TCRalphabeta/CD19-depleted stem cell transplant. This sequence joins TRBV5-6 and TRBJ2-1; TRBD1 agrees at 11 bases. The sequence came from a boy under two years old who had a stem cell transplant for SCID, so the T cells may come from the graft donor. The chain's CDR3 is CASSKRTGGIDNEQFF. CDR3 in DNA: TGTGCCAGCAGCAAACGGACAGGGGGCATAGACAATGAGCAGTTCTTC.